The sequence of this TCR beta chain was determined in a study of beta chain features in type 1 diabetes. This clone has more than one count but fewer than ten. Its antigen is not known. Donors contributed one heparinised blood draw apiece, averaging about 116 mL. Study-level findings and limits: A PCR bias possibly favoring shorter templates would apply equally to patients and controls. Type 1 diabetes patients had VDJ junctions that carried fewer insertions and more deletions.

Expressed TCRB transcripts were sequenced after all isolated RNA was converted to cDNA. Assay used: immunoSEQ multiplex PCR; TCRdb lists only in-frame clones, some missing. The sample shows about half a million clones, roughly 10% of them seen only once. This CDR3 has 16 residues. Germline V CDR1 and CDR2: MNHNY, SVGAGI (reference sequence). Trimming cost V 7 bases and J 0 bases, with 17 bases left between them. The origin of this receptor is a woman in her late teens or twenties in good health. The sample comprised naive CD4+ T cells from blood. J is TRBJ2-3 and V is TRBV6-6; perhaps D is TRBD1 or TRBD2 (5 bases each). DNA for the CDR3: TGTGCCAGCACCCGGGGTGGGGCAGCTAGCACAGATACGCAGTATTTT. Its protein product is CASTRGGAASTDTQYF.